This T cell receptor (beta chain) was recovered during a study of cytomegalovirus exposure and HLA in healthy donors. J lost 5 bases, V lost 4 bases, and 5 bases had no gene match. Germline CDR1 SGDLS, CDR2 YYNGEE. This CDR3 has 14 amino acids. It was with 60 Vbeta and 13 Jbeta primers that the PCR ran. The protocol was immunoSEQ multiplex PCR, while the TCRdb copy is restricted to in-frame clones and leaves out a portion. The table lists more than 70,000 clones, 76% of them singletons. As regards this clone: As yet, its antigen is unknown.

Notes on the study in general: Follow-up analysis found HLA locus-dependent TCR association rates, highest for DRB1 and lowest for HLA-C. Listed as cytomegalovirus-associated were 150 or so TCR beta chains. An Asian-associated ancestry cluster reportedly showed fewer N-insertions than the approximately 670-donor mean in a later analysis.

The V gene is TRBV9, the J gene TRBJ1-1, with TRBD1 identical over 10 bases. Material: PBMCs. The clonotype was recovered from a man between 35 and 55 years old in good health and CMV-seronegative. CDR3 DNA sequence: TGTGCCAGCAGCCCCTGGACAGGGGGAACTGAAGCTTTCTTT. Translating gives CASSPWTGGTEAFF.